This T cell receptor beta chain was captured by sequencing in a study of CD8 T cells in ankylosing spondylitis. This clonotype showed up just a few times. There are 14 residues in the CDR3. Germline V gene lookup returns CDR1 SQVTM and CDR2 ANQGSEA. Trimming shortened V by 1 base and J by 6 bases, and 12 bases separated the two germline ends. TCRdb re-analysed the 5' RACE reads in MiXCR, keeping a single row per CDR3 protein. The data contain 25,000 to 35,000 distinct CDR3 sequences, more than 13% of them singletons. The source material was blood. V usage is TRBV29-1 and J usage is TRBJ2-2; D gene ambiguous. The clonotype was recovered from a male donor with ankylosing spondylitis or in good health (not recorded which). The CDR3 spells CSVEVNMPAGELFF. CDR3 coding DNA: TGCAGCGTTGAAGTCAATATGCCGGCCGGGGAGCTGTTTTTT.